This entry features one T cell receptor (beta chain) sequence. In the original processing: The authors estimated nucleated cell counts from reference gene primer amplification. The repertoire was sequenced with immunoSEQ multiplex PCR; TCRdb's copy has only in-frame clones and lacks some. Clone size and the V and J calls come from that table; the DNA yielded D and trimming. The sample includes around 200,000 clones, roughly 80% of them seen just once. CDR3 length: 18 residues. Trimming removed 1 base at V and 0 bases at J, with 19 bases between. CDR1 and CDR2 (germline): KGHSH, LQKENI. This entry is derived from a study of blood T cell repertoires in COVID-19. Study at large: Researchers got acute and convalescent COVID-19 samples from the United States, Italy and Spain. In each case, the material was cDNA or gDNA derived from T cells, B-cell-depleted T cells, or PBMCs.

The chain joins TRBV18 to TRBJ2-7, with D perhaps TRBD2 (6 bases). The receptor was derived from a middle-aged man who had recovered from COVID-19. Sequenced input: peripheral blood. The CDR3 region is CASSPLGGGVHRSYEQYF. Here the CDR3 DNA reads TGTGCCAGCTCACCACTTGGCGGAGGGGTCCATCGCTCCTACGAGCAGTACTTC.